This T cell receptor (beta chain) was sequenced for a study of T cell responses to AZD1222 COVID-19 vaccine. Study findings and constraints: Most donors were white British, females outnumbered males, and clonal diversity was possibly underestimated. Variant regions that are unmutated are reportedly the target of nearly half of spike-specific TCRs.

Generated by immunoSEQ multiplex PCR, the TCRdb table keeps only in-frame clones and is missing some. The table lists under 130,000 clones, 90% to 95% of them singletons. With respect to this clone: The antigen remains unidentified.

The source was peripheral blood, collected on day 0 of AZD1222 vaccination. The origin of this receptor is an adult in good health.

The CDR3 DNA follows: TGTGCCAGCAGTCTATCTCAGTCCGCCCCTTTCTTT. It translates to CASSLSQSAPFF. The chain recombines TRBV12-3 or TRBV12-4 with TRBJ1-1; no clear D gene. The ends were cut back, 5 bases at V and 12 bases at J, with 16 bases in the middle. The length of the CDR3 is 12 residues.